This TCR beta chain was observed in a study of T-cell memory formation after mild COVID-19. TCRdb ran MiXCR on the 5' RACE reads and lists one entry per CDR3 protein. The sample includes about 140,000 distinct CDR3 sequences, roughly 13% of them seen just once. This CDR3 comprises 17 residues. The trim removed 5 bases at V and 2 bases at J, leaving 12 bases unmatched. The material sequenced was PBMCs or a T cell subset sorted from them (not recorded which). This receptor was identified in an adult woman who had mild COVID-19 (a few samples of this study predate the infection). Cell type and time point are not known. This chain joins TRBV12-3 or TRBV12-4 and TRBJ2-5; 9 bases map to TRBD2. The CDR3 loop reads CASSPMDSGRVQETQYF. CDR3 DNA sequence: TGTGCCAGCAGTCCTATGGATAGCGGGAGAGTTCAAGAGACCCAGTACTTC.